This is a list of T cell receptor beta chains from one sample in a study of regulatory T cells in long-lasting Graves disease. TCRdb processed the multiplex PCR reads anew with MiXCR; each CDR3 protein has one entry. The sample carries 510,000 or so distinct CDR3 sequences, around 12% recorded once. This sample was also put to use in a study of T cells in Graves' hyperthyroidism and ophthalmopathy.

The sample was peripheral blood mononuclear cells (PBMCs), taken at new diagnosis, from a patient treated with antithyroid drugs. The receptors stem from a woman under 40 with Graves disease. Each CDR3 is given with its conserved first and last residue. The D gene is left open where the match is weak. Clone size appears in some rows only: once, few, many, or a class for an expanded clone.

CDR3 DNA | CDR3 protein | J gene | D gene | V gene | CDR3 length | clone size
TGTGCCAGCAGCTTAGCGGGGGGCATGGGCACTGAAGCTTTCTTT | CASSLAGGMGTEAFF | TRBJ1-1 | . | TRBV7-3 | 15 | few
TGTGCCAGCAGCCGCATAGCGGGAGCCCTTTCCTACAATGAGCAGTTCTTC | CASSRIAGALSYNEQFF | TRBJ2-1 | TRBD2 | TRBV7-3 | 17 | many
TGTGCCAGCAGCTTAGATACTCCGAGCTCCTACGAGCAGTACTTC | CASSLDTPSSYEQYF | TRBJ2-7 | . | TRBV11-1 | 15 | few
TGTGCCAGCAGTTACTCGACCGGGACAGGGCTTGCCTACGAGCAGTACTTC | CASSYSTGTGLAYEQYF | TRBJ2-7 | TRBD1 | TRBV6-6 | 17 | many
TGCGCCAGCAGCCAAGATACTGGCCAAGAGACCCAGTACTTC | CASSQDTGQETQYF | TRBJ2-5 | . | TRBV4-3 | 14 | few
TGTGCCAGCAGCACCCGGACGCCAACACCCCTCCACTTT | CASSTRTPTPLHF | TRBJ1-6 | . | TRBV7-2 | 13 | many
TGTGCCAGCAGCTCTCCGGGACAGTTCTACTCTGGAAACACCATATATTTT | CASSSPGQFYSGNTIYF | TRBJ1-3 | TRBD1 | TRBV7-2 | 17 | .
TGTGCCAGCAGCCGACCTTTCGATGAGCAGTTCTTC | CASSRPFDEQFF | TRBJ2-1 | . | TRBV12-3/TRBV12-4 | 12 | many
TGCAGCGTTCTTGACAGGGCGGGGAGCACTGAAGCTTTCTTT | CSVLDRAGSTEAFF | TRBJ1-1 | TRBD1 | TRBV29-1 | 14 | many
TGTGCCAGCGGGGATGGGATGAACACTGAAGCTTTCTTT | CASGDGMNTEAFF | TRBJ1-1 | . | TRBV6-2/TRBV6-3 | 13 | .
TGTGCCAGCAGTTCACCGGGACAGGGAGCTGGGACTGAAGCTTTCTTT | CASSSPGQGAGTEAFF | TRBJ1-1 | TRBD1 | TRBV28 | 16 | .
TGTGCCAGCAGCACTATGGTAGGGTTAGGCTACACCTTC | CASSTMVGLGYTF | TRBJ1-2 | . | TRBV7-2 | 13 | .
TGTGCCAGCAGCGCCCTTCAAGGGACTGAAGCTTTCTTT | CASSALQGTEAFF | TRBJ1-1 | . | TRBV5-6 | 13 | .
TGTGCCAGCAGTGACAGGGGATTGGGCGAGCAGTACTTC | CASSDRGLGEQYF | TRBJ2-7 | TRBD1 | TRBV6-2/TRBV6-3 | 13 | many
TGTGCCAGCAGTTCCCCCGGACATACTAACTATGGCTACACCTTC | CASSSPGHTNYGYTF | TRBJ1-2 | . | TRBV12-3/TRBV12-4 | 15 | many
TGTGCCAGCAGTTTACAGGGGGCGTCGAACTATGGCTACACCTTC | CASSLQGASNYGYTF | TRBJ1-2 | TRBD1 | TRBV6-5 | 15 | many
TGTGCCAGCAGTTACGCCTTACAGGCAACTGGAGACACCGGGGAGCTGTTTTTT | CASSYALQATGDTGELFF | TRBJ2-2 | . | TRBV6-2/TRBV6-3 | 18 | .
TGTGCCAGCGGCAGGGGGACCGGGGAGCTGTTTTTT | CASGRGTGELFF | TRBJ2-2 | TRBD1 | TRBV27 | 12 | few
TGTGCCAGTATGTCTCCGGGACGAATTTCGAATGAGCAGTTCTTC | CASMSPGRISNEQFF | TRBJ2-1 | . | TRBV28 | 15 | many
TGCGCCAGCAGCTTGTATGGGGATAGCACAGATACGCAGTATTTT | CASSLYGDSTDTQYF | TRBJ2-3 | . | TRBV5-1 | 15 | few
TGTGCCAGCAGCTTAAAGGGGTGGACTGAAGCTTTCTTT | CASSLKGWTEAFF | TRBJ1-1 | . | TRBV7-9 | 13 | .
TGTGCCAGCGGATGGACAGGGCAAGATCTCGTCTACACCTTC | CASGWTGQDLVYTF | TRBJ1-2 | TRBD1 | TRBV2 | 14 | many
TGTGCCAGCAGTTACTCCCCACTAGCGGATACAAGAGAGGCCCAGTACTTC | CASSYSPLADTREAQYF | TRBJ2-5 | TRBD2 | TRBV6-2/TRBV6-3 | 17 | many
TGTGCCAGCAGCCGGACAACAGAGACCCAGTACTTC | CASSRTTETQYF | TRBJ2-5 | . | TRBV7-6 | 12 | many
TGTGCCAGCAGTGAACCCGGGGGGAACACTGAAGCTTTCTTT | CASSEPGGNTEAFF | TRBJ1-1 | . | TRBV25-1 | 14 | many
TGTGCCAGCAGCCTTTCCCCCGGGGGGCAGGTTGAGCAGTTCTTC | CASSLSPGGQVEQFF | TRBJ2-1 | . | TRBV7-3 | 15 | many
TGTGCCAGCAGCCCGAGGGGACTAGCGGGAGGGTACTACAATGAGCAGTTCTTC | CASSPRGLAGGYYNEQFF | TRBJ2-1 | TRBD2 | TRBV9 | 18 | .
TGCAGCGTCCAGCCGACAGGGACCTACGAGCAGTACTTC | CSVQPTGTYEQYF | TRBJ2-7 | TRBD1 | TRBV29-1 | 13 | many
TGTGCCAGCAGCCAACCGGGACTAGCGGGAGTTGGCTTACTCAATGAGCAGTTCTTC | CASSQPGLAGVGLLNEQFF | TRBJ2-1 | TRBD2 | TRBV3-1 | 19 | many
TGTGCCACCAATGACCTACTAGCGAGAGGCGATGAGCAGTTCTTC | CATNDLLARGDEQFF | TRBJ2-1 | TRBD2 | TRBV6-1 | 15 | .
TGTGCCAGCAGCTCCTCTGGGCTAGCGCTCTCCGAGCAGTACTTC | CASSSSGLALSEQYF | TRBJ2-7 | . | TRBV11-2 | 15 | many
TGTGCCAGCAGCCCAGGGGGTGGGTGGGAGTTCTTC | CASSPGGGWEFF | TRBJ2-1 | TRBD1 | TRBV9 | 12 | .
TGCGCCAGCAGCCAAGAAGAAGGTCCGAGGAGGGACGAGCAGTTCTTC | CASSQEEGPRRDEQFF | TRBJ2-1 | . | TRBV4-3 | 16 | .
TGTGCCAGCAGTACTCCCGGGACAGGGTCCTACGAGCAGTACTTC | CASSTPGTGSYEQYF | TRBJ2-7 | TRBD1 | TRBV28 | 15 | many
TGTGCCAGCAGCGTATTAGTCGACACTGAAGCTTTCTTT | CASSVLVDTEAFF | TRBJ1-1 | . | TRBV9 | 13 | many
TGTGCCAGCAGTTTCTATGCCAACACTGAAGCTTTCTTT | CASSFYANTEAFF | TRBJ1-1 | . | TRBV12-3/TRBV12-4 | 13 | many
TGTGCCACCAGTGATTTCAGCGGGACTAGGTCCGGGGAGCTGTTTTTT | CATSDFSGTRSGELFF | TRBJ2-2 | TRBD2 | TRBV24-1 | 16 | many
TGTGCCAGCAGACGTAGGACTAGCGGGAACCAAGAGACCCAGTACTTC | CASRRRTSGNQETQYF | TRBJ2-5 | TRBD2 | TRBV12-3/TRBV12-4 | 16 | many
TGTGCCAGCACCACCCAGGGTGAAAAACTGTTTTTT | CASTTQGEKLFF | TRBJ1-4 | . | TRBV6-1 | 12 | .
TGCGCCAGCAGCCCCCTGACAGGGACTCAGCCCCAGCATTTT | CASSPLTGTQPQHF | TRBJ1-5 | TRBD1 | TRBV4-3 | 14 | .
TGTGCCAGCCTCGCAGGGCAGGCGCAGTATTTT | CASLAGQAQYF | TRBJ2-3 | . | TRBV6-1 | 11 | .
TGTGCCCGAGGGTCATCGGGAGAGACCCAGTACTTC | CARGSSGETQYF | TRBJ2-5 | . | TRBV2 | 12 | many
TGTGCCAGCAGTGAATACAGGGCTAATCGGCCCCAGCATTTT | CASSEYRANRPQHF | TRBJ1-5 | . | TRBV6-1 | 14 | many
TGTGCCAGCAGTCCCATCGTGGGGGTCGGAAACACCATATATTTT | CASSPIVGVGNTIYF | TRBJ1-3 | . | TRBV28 | 15 | many
TGCGCCAGCAGCCAAGATAGACAGGGATACAATCAGCCCCAGCATTTT | CASSQDRQGYNQPQHF | TRBJ1-5 | TRBD1 | TRBV4-3 | 16 | .
TGTGCCAGCAGCCCCCGGCTATCCCCTGCCGGAAACGAGCAGTACTTC | CASSPRLSPAGNEQYF | TRBJ2-7 | . | TRBV11-3 | 16 | many
TGTGCCAGCAGAAATACTAGAAAAGAGACCCAGTACTTC | CASRNTRKETQYF | TRBJ2-5 | . | TRBV7-3 | 13 | many
TGTGCCAGCTCAGCCACAGGGTCCCCCCAAGCTTTCTTT | CASSATGSPQAFF | TRBJ1-1 | . | TRBV18 | 13 | many
TGTGCCAGCAGGACCAGGGGAGGTCAGCCCCAGCATTTT | CASRTRGGQPQHF | TRBJ1-5 | . | TRBV6-1 | 13 | many
TGTGCCAGCAGTTTATCTGGGTTTTCGACCTACAATGAGCAGTTCTTC | CASSLSGFSTYNEQFF | TRBJ2-1 | . | TRBV12-3/TRBV12-4 | 16 | many
TGTGCCAGCAGCTTGGGAGGGCTAGCGGGAGCCAAAAACATTCAGTACTTC | CASSLGGLAGAKNIQYF | TRBJ2-4 | TRBD2 | TRBV7-2 | 17 | many
TGCAGTGCTAGGGGACTAATAGCGGGATGGGAACATGAGCAGTTCTTC | CSARGLIAGWEHEQFF | TRBJ2-1 | TRBD2 | TRBV20-1 | 16 | many
TGTGCCAGCAGCCGAGGGGATTTAACTAATGAAAAACTGTTTTTT | CASSRGDLTNEKLFF | TRBJ1-4 | . | TRBV3-1 | 15 | many
TGTGCCAGCAGCTGGGGAGAACAAGAGACCCAGTACTTC | CASSWGEQETQYF | TRBJ2-5 | . | TRBV3-1 | 13 | many
TGCAGTGCTAGAGTAGCCTTGAACACCGGGGAGCTGTTTTTT | CSARVALNTGELFF | TRBJ2-2 | . | TRBV20-1 | 14 | few
TGCAGTGCTAGGGAACCCGGGGGTAGGGCCGGGGGTGAGCAGTTCTTC | CSAREPGGRAGGEQFF | TRBJ2-1 | . | TRBV20-1 | 16 | few